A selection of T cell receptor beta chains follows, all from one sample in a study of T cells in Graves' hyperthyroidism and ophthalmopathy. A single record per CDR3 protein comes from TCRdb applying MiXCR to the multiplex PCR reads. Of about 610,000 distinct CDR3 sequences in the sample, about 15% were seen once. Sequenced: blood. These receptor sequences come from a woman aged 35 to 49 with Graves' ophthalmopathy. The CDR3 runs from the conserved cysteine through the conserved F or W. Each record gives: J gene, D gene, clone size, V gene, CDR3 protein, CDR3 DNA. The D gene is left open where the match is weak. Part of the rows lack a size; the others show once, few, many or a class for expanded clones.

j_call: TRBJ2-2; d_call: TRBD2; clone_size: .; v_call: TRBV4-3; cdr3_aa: CASSLLASGPNTGELFF; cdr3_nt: TGCGCCAGCAGCCTTCTAGCTAGCGGGCCGAACACCGGGGAGCTGTTTTTT
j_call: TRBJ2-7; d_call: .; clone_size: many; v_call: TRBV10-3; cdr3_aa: CAISVYRETYEQYF; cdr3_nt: TGTGCCATCAGTGTATACCGGGAGACCTACGAGCAGTACTTC
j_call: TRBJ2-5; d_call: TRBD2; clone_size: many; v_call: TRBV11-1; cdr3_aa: CASSLLAGTQETQYF; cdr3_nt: TGTGCCAGCAGCTTACTAGCGGGGACCCAAGAGACCCAGTACTTC
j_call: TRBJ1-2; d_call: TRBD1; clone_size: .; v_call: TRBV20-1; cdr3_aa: CSARGQGVSYGYTF; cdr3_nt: TGCAGTGCTAGAGGACAGGGGGTCTCCTATGGCTACACCTTC
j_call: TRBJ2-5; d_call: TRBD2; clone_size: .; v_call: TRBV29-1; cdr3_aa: CSVAAGGTQYF; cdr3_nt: TGCAGCGTTGCAGCGGGAGGGACCCAGTACTTC
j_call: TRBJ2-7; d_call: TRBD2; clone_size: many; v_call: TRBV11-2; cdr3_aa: CASSLGSSSGGYEQYF; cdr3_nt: TGTGCCAGCAGCCTAGGATCCTCTAGCGGGGGCTACGAGCAGTACTTC
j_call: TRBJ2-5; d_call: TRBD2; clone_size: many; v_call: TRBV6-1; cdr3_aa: CASSETSGRAGETQYF; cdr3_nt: TGTGCCAGCAGTGAAACTAGCGGGAGGGCCGGGGAGACCCAGTACTTC
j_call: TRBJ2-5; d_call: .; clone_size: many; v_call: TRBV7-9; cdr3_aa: CASSARGIETQYF; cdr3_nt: TGTGCCAGCAGCGCGAGAGGGATAGAGACCCAGTACTTC
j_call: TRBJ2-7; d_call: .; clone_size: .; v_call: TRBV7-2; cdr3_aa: CASSRGALSYEQYF; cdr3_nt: TGTGCCAGCAGCCGCGGGGCTCTCTCCTACGAGCAGTACTTC
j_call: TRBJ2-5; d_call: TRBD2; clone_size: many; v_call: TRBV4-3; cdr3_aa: CASSQWQGLYQETQYF; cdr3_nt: TGCGCCAGCAGCCAATGGCAGGGACTATACCAAGAGACCCAGTACTTC
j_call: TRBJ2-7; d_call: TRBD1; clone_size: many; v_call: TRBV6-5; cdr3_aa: CASSYLNPGQASYEQYF; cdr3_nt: TGTGCCAGCAGTTACCTCAACCCGGGACAGGCCTCCTACGAGCAGTACTTC
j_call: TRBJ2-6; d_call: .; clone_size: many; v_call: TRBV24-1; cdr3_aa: CATTRDATAVLTF; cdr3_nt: TGTGCCACCACCCGGGACGCCACGGCCGTCCTGACTTTC
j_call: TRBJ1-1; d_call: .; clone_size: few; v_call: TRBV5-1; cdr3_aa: CASSPGLLNTEVFF; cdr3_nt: TGCGCCAGCAGCCCCGGACTGCTCAACACTGAAGTTTTCTTT
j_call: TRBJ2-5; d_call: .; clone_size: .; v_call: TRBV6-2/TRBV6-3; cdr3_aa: CASRSRGSQETQYF; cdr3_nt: TGTGCCAGCAGGTCTCGGGGGTCCCAAGAGACCCAGTACTTC
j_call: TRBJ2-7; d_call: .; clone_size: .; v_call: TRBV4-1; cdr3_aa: CTSSPREGAEYEQYF; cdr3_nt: TGCACCAGCAGCCCCCGGGAGGGGGCTGAGTACGAGCAGTACTTC
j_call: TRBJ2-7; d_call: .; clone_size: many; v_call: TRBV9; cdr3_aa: CASSVGPDSYEQYF; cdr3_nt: TGTGCCAGCAGCGTAGGCCCGGATTCCTACGAGCAGTACTTC
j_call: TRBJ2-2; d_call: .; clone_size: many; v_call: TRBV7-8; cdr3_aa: CASSLKGLATNTGELFF; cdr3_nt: TGTGCCAGCAGCTTAAAAGGGCTAGCGACGAACACCGGGGAGCTGTTTTTT
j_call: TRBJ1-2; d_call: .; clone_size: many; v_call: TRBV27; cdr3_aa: CASSLNGYYGYTF; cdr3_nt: TGTGCCAGCAGTTTAAACGGATACTATGGCTACACCTTC
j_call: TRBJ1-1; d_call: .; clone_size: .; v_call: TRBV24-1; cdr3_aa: CATDRQIMNTEAFF; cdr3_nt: TGTGCCACCGACCGACAGATCATGAACACTGAAGCTTTCTTT
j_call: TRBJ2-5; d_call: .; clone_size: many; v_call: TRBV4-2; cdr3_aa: CASSREVGETQYF; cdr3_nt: TGTGCCAGCAGCCGGGAAGTTGGAGAGACCCAGTACTTC
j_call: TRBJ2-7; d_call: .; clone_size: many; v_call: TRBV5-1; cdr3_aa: CASRQGTTSYEQYF; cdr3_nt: TGCGCCAGCCGTCAGGGCACCACCTCCTACGAGCAGTACTTC
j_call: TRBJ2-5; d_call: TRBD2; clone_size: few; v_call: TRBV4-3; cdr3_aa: CASSQDGGLAGGTQYF; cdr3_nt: TGCGCCAGCAGCCAAGATGGGGGGCTAGCGGGAGGGACCCAGTACTTC
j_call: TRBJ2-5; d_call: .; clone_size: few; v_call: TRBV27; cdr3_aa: CASAAPRGRETQYF; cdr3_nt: TGTGCCAGCGCGGCCCCCCGAGGGAGAGAGACCCAGTACTTC
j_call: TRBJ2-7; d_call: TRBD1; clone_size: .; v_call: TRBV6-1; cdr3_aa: CASSGVDRAKYEQYF; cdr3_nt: TGTGCCAGCAGTGGGGTGGACAGGGCTAAGTACGAGCAGTACTTC
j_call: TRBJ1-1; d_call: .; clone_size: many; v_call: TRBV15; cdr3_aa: CATSITVGTEAFF; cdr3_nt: TGTGCCACCAGCATCACAGTCGGGACTGAAGCTTTCTTT
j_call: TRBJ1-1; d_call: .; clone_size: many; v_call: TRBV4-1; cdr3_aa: CASSQVEGTGTEAFF; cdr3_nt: TGCGCCAGCAGCCAAGTTGAAGGGACCGGGACAGAAGCTTTCTTT
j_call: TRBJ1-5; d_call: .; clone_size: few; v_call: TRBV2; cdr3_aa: CASSFGGDNQPQHF; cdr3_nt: TGTGCCAGCAGTTTCGGGGGGGATAATCAGCCCCAGCATTTT
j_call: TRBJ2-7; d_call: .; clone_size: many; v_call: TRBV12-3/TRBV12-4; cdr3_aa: CASSSRGHPYF; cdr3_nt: TGTGCCAGCAGTTCTCGGGGCCACCCGTACTTC
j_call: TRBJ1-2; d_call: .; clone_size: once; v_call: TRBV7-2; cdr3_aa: CASSLVWEYGYTF; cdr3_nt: TGTGCCAGCAGCTTAGTGTGGGAATACGGCTACACCTTC
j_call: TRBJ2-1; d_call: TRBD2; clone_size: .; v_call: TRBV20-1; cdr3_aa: CSATPLAGGREQFF; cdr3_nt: TGCAGTGCCACTCCCCTAGCGGGAGGGAGAGAGCAGTTCTTC
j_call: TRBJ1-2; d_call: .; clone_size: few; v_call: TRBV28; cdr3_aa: CASSLGISNYGYTF; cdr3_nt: TGTGCCAGCAGTTTAGGGATTTCTAACTATGGCTACACCTTC
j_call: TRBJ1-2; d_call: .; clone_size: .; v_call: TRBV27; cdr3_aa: CASSSPRFRKSRGFYGYTF; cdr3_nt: TGTGCCAGCAGTTCACCGCGATTCCGAAAGAGCCGGGGCTTTTATGGCTACACCTTC
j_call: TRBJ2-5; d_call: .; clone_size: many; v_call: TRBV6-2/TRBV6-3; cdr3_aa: CASSGTLPSGETQYF; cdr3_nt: TGTGCCAGCAGTGGGACACTGCCCTCAGGGGAGACCCAGTACTTC
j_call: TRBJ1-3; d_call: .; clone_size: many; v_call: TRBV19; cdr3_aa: CASKAHSGNTIYF; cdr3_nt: TGTGCCAGTAAGGCCCACTCTGGAAACACCATATATTTT
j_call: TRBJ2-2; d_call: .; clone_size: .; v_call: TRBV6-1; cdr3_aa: CASSSTDPTPGELFF; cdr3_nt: TGTGCCAGCAGCTCAACGGACCCGACCCCCGGGGAGCTGTTTTTT
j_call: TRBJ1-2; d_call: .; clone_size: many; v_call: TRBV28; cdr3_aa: CASSTTGGHYGYTF; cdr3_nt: TGTGCCAGCAGTACAACTGGGGGCCACTATGGCTACACCTTC
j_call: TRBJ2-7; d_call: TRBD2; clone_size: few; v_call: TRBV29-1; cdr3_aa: CSVEVGGPGFEQYF; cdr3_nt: TGCAGCGTTGAAGTGGGAGGGCCAGGCTTCGAGCAGTACTTC
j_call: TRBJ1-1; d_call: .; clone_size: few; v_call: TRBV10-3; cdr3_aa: CAIKGDVDTEAFF; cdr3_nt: TGTGCCATCAAGGGGGACGTGGACACTGAAGCTTTCTTT